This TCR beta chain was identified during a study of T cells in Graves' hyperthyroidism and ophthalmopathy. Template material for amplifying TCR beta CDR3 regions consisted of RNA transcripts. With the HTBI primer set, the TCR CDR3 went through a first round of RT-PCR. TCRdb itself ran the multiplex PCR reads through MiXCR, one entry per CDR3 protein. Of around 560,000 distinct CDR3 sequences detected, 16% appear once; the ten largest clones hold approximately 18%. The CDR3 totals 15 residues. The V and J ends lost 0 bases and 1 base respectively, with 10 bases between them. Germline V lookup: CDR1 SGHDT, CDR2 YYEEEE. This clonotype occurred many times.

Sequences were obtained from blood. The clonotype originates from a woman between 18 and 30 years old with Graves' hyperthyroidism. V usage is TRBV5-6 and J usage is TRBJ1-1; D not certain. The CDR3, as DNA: TGTGCCAGCAGCTTGGTCGGCCCCCCGAACACTGAAGCTTTCTTT. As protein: CASSLVGPPNTEAFF. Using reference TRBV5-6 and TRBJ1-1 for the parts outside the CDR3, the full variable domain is DAGVTQSPTHLIKTRGQQVTLRCSPKSGHDTVSWYQQALGQGPQFIFQYYEEEERQRGNFPDRFSGHQFPNYSSELNVNALLLGDSALYLCASSLVGPPNTEAFFGQGTRLTVV.